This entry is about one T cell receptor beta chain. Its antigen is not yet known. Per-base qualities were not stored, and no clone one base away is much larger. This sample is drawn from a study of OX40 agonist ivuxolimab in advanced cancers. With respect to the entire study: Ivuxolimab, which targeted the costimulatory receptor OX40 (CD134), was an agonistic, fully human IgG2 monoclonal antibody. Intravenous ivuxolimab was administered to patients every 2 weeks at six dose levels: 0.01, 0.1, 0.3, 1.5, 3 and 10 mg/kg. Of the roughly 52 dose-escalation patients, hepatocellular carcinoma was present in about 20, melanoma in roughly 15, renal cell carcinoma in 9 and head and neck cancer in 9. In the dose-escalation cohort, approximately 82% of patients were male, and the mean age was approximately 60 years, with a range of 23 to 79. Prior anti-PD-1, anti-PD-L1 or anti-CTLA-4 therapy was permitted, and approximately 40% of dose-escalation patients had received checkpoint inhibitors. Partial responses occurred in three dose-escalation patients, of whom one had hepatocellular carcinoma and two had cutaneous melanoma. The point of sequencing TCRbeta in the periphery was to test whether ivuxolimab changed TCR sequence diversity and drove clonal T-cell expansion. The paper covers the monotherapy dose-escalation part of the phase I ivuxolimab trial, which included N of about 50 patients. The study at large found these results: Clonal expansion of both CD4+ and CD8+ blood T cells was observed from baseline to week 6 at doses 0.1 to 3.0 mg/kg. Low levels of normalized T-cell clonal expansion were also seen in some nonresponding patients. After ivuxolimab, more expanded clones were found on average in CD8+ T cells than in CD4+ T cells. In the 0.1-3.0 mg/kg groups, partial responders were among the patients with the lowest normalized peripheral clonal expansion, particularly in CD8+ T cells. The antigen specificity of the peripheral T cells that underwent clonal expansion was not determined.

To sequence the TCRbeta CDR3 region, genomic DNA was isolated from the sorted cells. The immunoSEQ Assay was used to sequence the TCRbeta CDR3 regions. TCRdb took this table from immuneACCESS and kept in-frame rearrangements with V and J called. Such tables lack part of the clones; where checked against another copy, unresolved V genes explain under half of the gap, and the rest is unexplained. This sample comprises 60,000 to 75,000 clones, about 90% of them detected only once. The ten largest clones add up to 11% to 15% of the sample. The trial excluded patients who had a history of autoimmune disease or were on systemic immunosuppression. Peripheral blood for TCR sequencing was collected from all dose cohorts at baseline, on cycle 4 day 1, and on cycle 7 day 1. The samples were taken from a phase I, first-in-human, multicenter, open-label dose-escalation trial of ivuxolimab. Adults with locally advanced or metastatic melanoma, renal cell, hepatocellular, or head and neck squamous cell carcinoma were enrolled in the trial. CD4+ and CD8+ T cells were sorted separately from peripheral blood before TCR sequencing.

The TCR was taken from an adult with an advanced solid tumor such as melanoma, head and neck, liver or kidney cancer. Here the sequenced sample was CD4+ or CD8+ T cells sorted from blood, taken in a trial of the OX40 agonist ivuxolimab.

The DNA is as follows: TGTGCCATCAGTGAGGGGGCCGTCATGAACACTGAAGCTTTCTTT. It is translated as CAISEGAVMNTEAFF. This chain joins TRBV10-3 to TRBJ1-1, with TRBD1 as a weak D call on 5 bases. CDR1 is given as ENHRY and CDR2 as SYGVKD, both from the germline V gene. From the cysteine up to the phenylalanine, the CDR3 has a length of 15 residues. The DNA shown is the 45-base CDR3, in frame from base 1. V sheds 2 bases and J sheds 0 bases, leaving 10 bases between their ends.